The sequence of this T cell receptor (beta chain) was determined in a study of graft-versus-host responses after intestinal transplantation. Study-wide background: Anti-thymocyte globulin induction was given to all recipients, followed by tacrolimus and steroids for 3 to 4 years.

Produced via immunoSEQ multiplex PCR; TCRdb's table is partial and in-frame only. Of about 86,000 clones in the sample, 88% are singletons; the top ten hold about 0.27%. In regard to this clone: The antigen is unknown.

Germline lookup yields CDR1 MDHEN and CDR2 SYDVKM. This CDR3 comprises 13 residues. V lost 4 bases to trimming and J lost 4 bases, with 9 bases between them. The study's findings and limits: Detection of GvH clones occurred in recipient marrow, and some had their first appearance in ileum or blood.

This sequence originates from a human donor who was the organ donor for an intestinal transplant. The source material was unstimulated CD4+ T cells sorted from spleen or lymph node cells, sampled before transplant. The V gene is TRBV28, the J gene TRBJ2-3; maybe TRBD1 (6 bases). CDR3 nucleotides: TGTGCCAGCAGTTGGGACATACCAGATACGCAGTATTTT. It codes for CASSWDIPDTQYF.